Shown below are 14 T cell receptor beta chains from a single sample sequenced in a study of blood T cell repertoires in COVID-19 (dated by TCRdb to the early 2020s). The library was obtained by the immunoSEQ multiplex PCR assay. TCRdb holds this immuneACCESS table with in-frame rearrangements only. Some clones are missing; in checked studies, unresolved V genes explain under half, and the rest has no known cause. The sample table contains about 250,000 clones; only one count was recorded for around 80% of them. The top ten constitute more than 25% of the sample. Sequencing used peripheral blood. These receptors were taken from a man aged 35 to 55 with acute or convalescent COVID-19.

Only a few counts were recorded for this clone. The rearrangement joins TRBV14 to TRBJ2-2; TRBD2 matches at 12 bases. The CDR3 runs 19 residues. The ends lost 2 bases at V and 4 bases at J; junction bases unmatched: 11. In germline, CDR1 is SGHDN, CDR2 FVKESK. In DNA form, the CDR3 reads TGTGCCAGCAGCCAATCACAACTAGCGGGAGGTTCGGGCACCGGGGAGCTGTTTTTT. Translating it yields CASSQSQLAGGSGTGELFF.

V is TRBV11-3 and J is TRBJ2-1; 7 bases line up with TRBD1. CDR1 and CDR2 (germline): SGHNT, YENEEA. The trim removed 5 bases at V and 2 bases at J, leaving 6 bases unmatched. The length of the CDR3 is 15 residues. CDR3 protein: CASSPRQGPYNEQFF. DNA for the CDR3: TGTGCCAGCAGCCCACGACAGGGACCCTACAATGAGCAGTTCTTC.

This chain connects TRBV28 to TRBJ2-6, with 7 bases fitting TRBD2. Trimming removed 3 bases from V and 1 base from J; junction bases left unmatched: 6. Germline CDR1 MDHEN, CDR2 SYDVKM. CDR3 length equals 17 residues. CDR3 amino acids: CASSFRSGGSGANVLTF. The CDR3 region has the DNA TGTGCCAGCAGTTTTAGGTCGGGAGGATCTGGGGCCAACGTCCTGACTTTC.

The genes are TRBV28 and TRBJ1-1; maybe TRBD1 (6 bases). This CDR3 has 14 amino acids. Trimming removed 6 bases from V and 0 bases from J, with 11 bases in between. CDR1 MDHEN and CDR2 SYDVKM come from the germline V gene. CDR3 in DNA: TGTGCCAGCAGACCAAACAGGGTGAACACTGAAGCTTTCTTT. It is translated as CASRPNRVNTEAFF.

The chain recombines TRBV18 with TRBJ2-3; 12 nucleotides line up with TRBD1. V shed 3 bases, J shed 5 bases, and the junction held 9 bases outside the gene matches. This CDR3 contains 17 residues. CDR1 is KGHSH, CDR2 LQKENI, per germline. CDR3 nucleotides: TGTGCCAGCTCACCGGGGACAGGGGGCGACGGTAGAGATACGCAGTATTTT. Amino acids: CASSPGTGGDGRDTQYF.

This clone was seen only once. The CDR3 nucleotides are TGTGCCAGCAGCTTAGTTGCTCTAGCGGGAGGTATAAATGAGCAGTTCTTC. As protein: CASSLVALAGGINEQFF. J is TRBJ2-1 and V is TRBV7-9; 11 bases match TRBD2. J gave up 7 bases and V 1 base, and 9 bases lay outside the gene matches. The germline V gene encodes CDR1 SEHNR and CDR2 FQNEAQ (reference sequence). The CDR3 runs to 17 residues.

The chain combines TRBV5-6 with TRBJ1-1, with 7 bases aligning to TRBD1. V shed 4 bases, J shed 8 bases, and the junction held 14 bases outside the gene matches. Germline values: CDR1 SGHDT, CDR2 YYEEEE. The CDR3 extends over 15 amino acids. CDR3 residues: CASSTGIGTVAEAFF. The CDR3 DNA reads TGTGCCAGCAGCACAGGGATAGGGACAGTCGCGGAAGCTTTCTTT.

The rearrangement joins TRBV30 to TRBJ2-2, with D possibly being TRBD2 (6 bases). This CDR3 is 14 amino acids long. Germline lookup yields CDR1 GTSNPN and CDR2 SVGIG (reference sequence). V was clipped by 3 bases and J by 8 bases, with 16 bases between them. The CDR3: CAWSPGTGAGELFF. In DNA, the CDR3 is TGTGCCTGGAGCCCCGGGACTGGGGCGGGGGAGCTGTTTTTT.

The V call is TRBV24-1, the J call TRBJ2-7, with a possible D match to TRBD2 (5 bases). The CDR3 is 13 amino acids. Trimming removed 5 bases from V and 4 bases from J, with 11 bases in between. Per the germline V gene, CDR1 is KGHDR and CDR2 is SFDVKD. The CDR3 sequence: CATSVGEGYEQYF. Here the CDR3 DNA reads TGTGCCACCAGTGTCGGGGAAGGGTACGAGCAGTACTTC.

This rearrangement joins TRBV19 to TRBJ1-5; D gene unclear. Germline CDR1 reads LNHDA; CDR2 reads SQIVND (reference sequence). V was pared by 1 base and J by 3 bases, with 10 bases between. This CDR3 comprises 15 residues. DNA of the CDR3: TGTGCCAGTAGTATAGCCGGGGTGGACAATCAGCCCCAGCATTTT. This translates into CASSIAGVDNQPQHF.

A few counts support this clone. The chain uses TRBV5-4 and TRBJ1-4; 9 bases map to TRBD1. Germline trimming cut 3 bases from V and 7 bases from J; bases unmatched to any gene: 4. The CDR3 length is 14 residues. Germline CDR1 and CDR2: SGHNT and YYREEE (reference sequence). CDR3 amino acids: CASSSGTGSEKLFF. CDR3 DNA sequence: TGTGCCAGCAGCTCCGGGACAGGGAGTGAAAAACTGTTTTTT. The variable domain in full, completed from reference TRBV5-4 and TRBJ1-4, reads ETGVTQSPTHLIKTRGQQVTLRCSSQSGHNTVSWYQQALGQGPQFIFQYYREEENGRGNFPPRFSGLQFPNYSSELNVNALELDDSALYLCASSSGTGSEKLFFGSGTQLSVL.

The rearrangement uses TRBV4-2 and TRBJ2-5; 11 bases align to TRBD2. J gave up 3 bases and V 3 bases, and 3 bases lay outside the gene matches. Germline V CDR1 and CDR2: LGHNA, YNFKEQ. This CDR3 region has 15 residues. CDR3 DNA sequence: TGTGCCAGCAGCCAGTCGACTAGCGGGAAAGAGACCCAGTACTTC. It specifies CASSQSTSGKETQYF.

The gene calls are TRBV12-3 or TRBV12-4 and TRBJ1-2, with 10 bases aligning to TRBD1. The CDR3 has 13 amino acids. J was trimmed by 11 bases and V by 4 bases; bases with no gene match: 7. CDR3 sequence: CASSSGTGVGYTF. The CDR3 nucleotides are TGTGCCAGCAGTTCCGGGACAGGGGTGGGATACACCTTC.

This clone was counted a few times. The chain links TRBV6-4 to TRBJ1-1; D is uncertain. Germline V lookup: CDR1 MRHNA, CDR2 SNTAGT. This CDR3 region has 13 residues. Deletions cut 5 bases from V and 4 bases from J, with 11 bases between. The CDR3 region is CASSYAVGTEAFF. Here the CDR3 DNA reads TGTGCCAGCAGTTATGCGGTTGGCACTGAAGCTTTCTTT.